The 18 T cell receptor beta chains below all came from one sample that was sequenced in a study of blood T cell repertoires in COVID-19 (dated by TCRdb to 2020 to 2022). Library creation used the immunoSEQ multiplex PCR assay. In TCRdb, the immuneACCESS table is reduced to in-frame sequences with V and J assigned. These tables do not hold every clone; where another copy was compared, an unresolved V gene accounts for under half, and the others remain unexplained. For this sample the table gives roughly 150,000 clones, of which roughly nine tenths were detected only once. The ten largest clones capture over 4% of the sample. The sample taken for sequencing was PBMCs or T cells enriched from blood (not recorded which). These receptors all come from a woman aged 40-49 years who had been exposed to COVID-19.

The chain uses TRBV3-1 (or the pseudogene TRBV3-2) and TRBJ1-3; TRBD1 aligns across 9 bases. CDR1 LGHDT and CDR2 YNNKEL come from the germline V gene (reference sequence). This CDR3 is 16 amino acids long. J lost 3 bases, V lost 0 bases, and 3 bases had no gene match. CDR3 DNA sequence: TGTGCCAGCAGCCAAGATGGGGACAGGGTTGGAAACACCATATATTTT. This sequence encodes CASSQDGDRVGNTIYF.

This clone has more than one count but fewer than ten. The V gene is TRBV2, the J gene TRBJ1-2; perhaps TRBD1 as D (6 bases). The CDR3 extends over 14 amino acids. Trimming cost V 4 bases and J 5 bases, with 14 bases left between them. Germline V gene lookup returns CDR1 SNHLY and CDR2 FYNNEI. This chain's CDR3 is CASSGQAARYGYTF. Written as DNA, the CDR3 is TGTGCCAGCAGTGGACAGGCGGCACGGTATGGCTACACCTTC.

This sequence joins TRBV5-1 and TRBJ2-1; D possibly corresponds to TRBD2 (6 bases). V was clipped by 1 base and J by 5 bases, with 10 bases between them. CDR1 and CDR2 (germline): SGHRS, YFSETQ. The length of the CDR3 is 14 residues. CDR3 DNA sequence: TGCGCCAGCAGCTTGACGGGAGTAGACAATGAGCAGTTCTTC. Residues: CASSLTGVDNEQFF.

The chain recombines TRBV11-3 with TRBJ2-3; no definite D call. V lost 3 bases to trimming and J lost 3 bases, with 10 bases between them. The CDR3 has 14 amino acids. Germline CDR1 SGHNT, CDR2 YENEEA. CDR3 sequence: CASSLGQATDTQYF. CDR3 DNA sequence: TGTGCCAGCAGCTTGGGCCAGGCAACAGATACGCAGTATTTT. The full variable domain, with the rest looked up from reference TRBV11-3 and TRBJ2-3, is EAGVVQSPRYKIIEKKQPVAFWCNPISGHNTLYWYLQNLGQGPELLIRYENEEAVDDSQLPKDRFSAERLKGVDSTLKIQPAELGDSAVYLCASSLGQATDTQYFGPGTRLTVL.

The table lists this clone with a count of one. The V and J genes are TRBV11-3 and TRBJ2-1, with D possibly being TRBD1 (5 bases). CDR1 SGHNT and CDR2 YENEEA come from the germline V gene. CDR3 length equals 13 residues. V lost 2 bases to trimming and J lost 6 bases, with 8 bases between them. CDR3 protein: CASSLIGVNEQFF. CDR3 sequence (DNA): TGTGCCAGCAGCTTAATAGGGGTCAATGAGCAGTTCTTC.

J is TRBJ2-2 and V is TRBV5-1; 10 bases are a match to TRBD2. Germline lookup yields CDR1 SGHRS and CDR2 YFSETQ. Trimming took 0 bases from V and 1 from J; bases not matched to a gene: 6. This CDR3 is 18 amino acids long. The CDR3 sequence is CASSLGPSGRGNTGELFF. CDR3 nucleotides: TGCGCCAGCAGCTTGGGGCCTAGCGGGAGAGGGAACACCGGGGAGCTGTTTTTT.

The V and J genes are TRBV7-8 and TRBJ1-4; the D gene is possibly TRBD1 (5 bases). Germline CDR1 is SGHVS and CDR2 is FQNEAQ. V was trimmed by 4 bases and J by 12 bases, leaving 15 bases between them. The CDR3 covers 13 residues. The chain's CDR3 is CASSSGGTSELFF. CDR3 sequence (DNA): TGTGCCAGCAGCTCCGGGGGTACTTCGGAACTGTTTTTT.

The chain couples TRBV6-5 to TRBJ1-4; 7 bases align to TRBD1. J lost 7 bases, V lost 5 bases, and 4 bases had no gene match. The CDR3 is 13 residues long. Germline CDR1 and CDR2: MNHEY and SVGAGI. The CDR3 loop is CASSRQGGEKLFF. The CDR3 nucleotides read TGTGCCAGCAGTCGACAGGGAGGTGAAAAACTGTTTTTT.

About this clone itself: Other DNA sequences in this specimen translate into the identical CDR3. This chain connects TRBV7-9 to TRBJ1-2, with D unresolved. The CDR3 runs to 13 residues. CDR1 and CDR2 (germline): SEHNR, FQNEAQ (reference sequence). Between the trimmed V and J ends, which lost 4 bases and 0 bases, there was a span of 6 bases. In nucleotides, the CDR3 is TGTGCCAGCAGCTCAGACTCTAACTATGGCTACACCTTC. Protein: CASSSDSNYGYTF.

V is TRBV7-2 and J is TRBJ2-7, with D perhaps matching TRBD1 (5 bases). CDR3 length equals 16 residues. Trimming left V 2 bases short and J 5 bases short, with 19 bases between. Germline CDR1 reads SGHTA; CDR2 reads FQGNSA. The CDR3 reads CASSLKVRPRANEQYF. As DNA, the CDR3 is TGTGCCAGCAGCTTAAAAGTAAGGCCCAGGGCCAACGAGCAGTACTTC. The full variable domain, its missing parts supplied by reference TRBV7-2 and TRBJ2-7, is GAGVSQSPSNKVTEKGKDVELRCDPISGHTALYWYRQSLGQGLEFLIYFQGNSAPDKSGLPSDRFSAERTGGSVSTLTIQRTQQEDSAVYLCASSLKVRPRANEQYFGPGTRLTVT.

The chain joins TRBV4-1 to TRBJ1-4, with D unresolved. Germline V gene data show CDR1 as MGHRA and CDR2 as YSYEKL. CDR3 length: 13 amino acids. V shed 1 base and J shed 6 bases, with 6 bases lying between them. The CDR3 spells CASSQVVHEKLFF. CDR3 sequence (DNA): TGCGCCAGCAGCCAAGTCGTCCATGAAAAACTGTTTTTT.

CDR3 coding DNA: TGTGCCAGCAGCTTAGCCCCGGGGGATCTCACAGATACGCAGTATTTT. Protein: CASSLAPGDLTDTQYF. This chain links TRBV13 with TRBJ2-3, with D tentatively TRBD2 (6 bases). V lost 1 base and J 2 bases, leaving 13 bases between the germline ends. This CDR3 is 16 amino acids long. Per the germline V gene, CDR1 is PRHDT and CDR2 is FYEKMQ (reference sequence).

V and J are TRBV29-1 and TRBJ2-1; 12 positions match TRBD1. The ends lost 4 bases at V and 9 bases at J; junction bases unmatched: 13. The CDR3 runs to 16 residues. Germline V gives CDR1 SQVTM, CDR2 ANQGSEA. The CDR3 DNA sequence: TGCAGCGTTGGGAGGGACAGGGGGCTGAGTCGTGCTGAGCAGTTCTTC. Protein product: CSVGRDRGLSRAEQFF.

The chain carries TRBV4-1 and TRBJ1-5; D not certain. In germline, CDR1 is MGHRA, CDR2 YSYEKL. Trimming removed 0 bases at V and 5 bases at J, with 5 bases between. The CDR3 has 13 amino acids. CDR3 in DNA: TGCGCCAGCAGCCAAGATTCAGATCAGCCCCAGCATTTT. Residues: CASSQDSDQPQHF.

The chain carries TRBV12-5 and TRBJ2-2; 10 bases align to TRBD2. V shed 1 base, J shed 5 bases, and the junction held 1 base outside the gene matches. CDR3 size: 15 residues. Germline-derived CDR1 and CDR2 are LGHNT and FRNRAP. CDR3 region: CASGLASGSTGELFF. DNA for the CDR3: TGTGCTAGTGGTTTGGCTAGCGGGAGTACCGGGGAGCTGTTTTTT.

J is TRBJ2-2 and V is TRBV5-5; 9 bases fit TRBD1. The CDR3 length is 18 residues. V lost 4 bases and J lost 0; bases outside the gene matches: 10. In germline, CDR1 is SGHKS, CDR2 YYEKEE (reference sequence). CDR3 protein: CASSHPPGQGTNTGELFF. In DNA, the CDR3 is TGTGCCAGCAGCCATCCACCGGGACAGGGAACGAACACCGGGGAGCTGTTTTTT.

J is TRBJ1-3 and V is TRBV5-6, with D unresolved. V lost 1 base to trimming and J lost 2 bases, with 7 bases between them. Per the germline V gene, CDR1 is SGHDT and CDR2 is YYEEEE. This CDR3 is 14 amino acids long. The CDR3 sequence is CASSLPLAGNTIYF. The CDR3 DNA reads TGTGCCAGCAGCTTGCCCCTTGCTGGAAACACCATATATTTT.

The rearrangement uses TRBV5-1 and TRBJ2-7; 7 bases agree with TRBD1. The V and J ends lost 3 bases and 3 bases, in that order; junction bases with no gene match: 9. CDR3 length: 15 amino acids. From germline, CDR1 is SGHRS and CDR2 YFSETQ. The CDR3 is CASSSTPGQNYEQYF. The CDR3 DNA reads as TGCGCCAGCAGCTCTACACCGGGACAGAACTACGAGCAGTACTTC. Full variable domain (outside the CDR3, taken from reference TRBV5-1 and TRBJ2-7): KAGVTQTPRYLIKTRGQQVTLSCSPISGHRSVSWYQQTPGQGLQFLFEYFSETQRNKGNFPGRFSGRQFSNSRSEMNVSTLELGDSALYLCASSSTPGQNYEQYFGPGTRLTVT.